This TCR beta chain was profiled in a study of CD8 T cells in Susac syndrome. Background on the study: Intravenous immunoglobulin alone or corticosteroids were being given to patients with Susac syndrome at blood draw, unless they were therapy-naive.

The CDR3 length is 14 residues. Between the trimmed V and J ends, which lost 3 bases and 2 bases, there was a span of 9 bases. Germline loops: CDR1 SGHNT, CDR2 YENEEA. Blood CD8+ and CD4+ T cells underwent high-throughput TCR beta sequencing. Fulfillment of recently defined diagnostic criteria for definite or probable disease was shown by the patients with Susac syndrome. An input of roughly 0.45 to 1 ug of RNA was subjected to reverse transcription using random hexamers. The authors amplified TCR beta CDR3 across 54 Vbeta and 13 Jbeta using immunoSEQ multiplex PCR. TCRdb used MiXCR to reprocess the immunoSEQ multiplex PCR reads, holding one entry per CDR3 protein. The repertoire holds around 81,000 distinct CDR3 sequences, with roughly 94% as singletons.

The sequencing input was CD8+ T cells from PBMCs. This chain uses TRBV11-3 with TRBJ2-3; D is possibly TRBD2 (5 bases). The TCR sequence derives from a human donor with Susac syndrome. The CDR3 coding sequence is TGTGCCAGCAGCTTGAGAGGACTCACAGATACGCAGTATTTT. It translates to CASSLRGLTDTQYF.